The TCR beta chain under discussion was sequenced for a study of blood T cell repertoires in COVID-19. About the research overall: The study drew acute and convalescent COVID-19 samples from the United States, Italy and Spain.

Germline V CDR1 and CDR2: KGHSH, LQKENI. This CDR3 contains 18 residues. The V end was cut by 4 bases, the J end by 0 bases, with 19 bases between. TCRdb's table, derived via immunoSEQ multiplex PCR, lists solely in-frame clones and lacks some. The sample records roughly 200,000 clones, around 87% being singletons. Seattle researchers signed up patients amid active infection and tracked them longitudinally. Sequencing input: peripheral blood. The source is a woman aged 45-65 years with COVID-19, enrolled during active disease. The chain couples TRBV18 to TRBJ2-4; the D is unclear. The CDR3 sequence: CASSLYSRVALAKNIQYF. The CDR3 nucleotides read TGTGCCAGCTCACTTTACTCGCGAGTCGCTCTAGCCAAAAACATTCAGTACTTC.